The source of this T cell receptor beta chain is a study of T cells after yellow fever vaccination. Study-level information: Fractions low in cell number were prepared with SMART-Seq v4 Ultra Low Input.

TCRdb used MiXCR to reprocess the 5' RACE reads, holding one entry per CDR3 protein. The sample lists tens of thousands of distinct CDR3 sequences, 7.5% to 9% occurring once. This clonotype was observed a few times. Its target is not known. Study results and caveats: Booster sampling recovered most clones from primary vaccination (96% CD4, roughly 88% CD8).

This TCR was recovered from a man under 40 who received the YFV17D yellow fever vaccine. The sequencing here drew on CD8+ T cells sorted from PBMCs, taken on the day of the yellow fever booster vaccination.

CDR3 in amino acids: CATYSGIVNEQFF. CDR3 in DNA: TGTGCTACCTATAGCGGGATTGTGAATGAGCAGTTCTTC. The V call is TRBV30, the J call TRBJ2-1; 8 bases are shared with TRBD2. There are 13 residues in the CDR3. Germline assignment: CDR1 GTSNPN and CDR2 SVGIG (reference sequence). Combining the CDR3 with reference TRBV30 and TRBJ2-1 gives the whole variable domain SQTIHQWPATLVQPVGSPLSLECTVEGTSNPNLYWYRQAAGRGLQLLFYSVGIGQISSEVPQNLSASRPQDRQFILSSKKLLLSDSGFYLCATYSGIVNEQFFGPGTRLTVL.